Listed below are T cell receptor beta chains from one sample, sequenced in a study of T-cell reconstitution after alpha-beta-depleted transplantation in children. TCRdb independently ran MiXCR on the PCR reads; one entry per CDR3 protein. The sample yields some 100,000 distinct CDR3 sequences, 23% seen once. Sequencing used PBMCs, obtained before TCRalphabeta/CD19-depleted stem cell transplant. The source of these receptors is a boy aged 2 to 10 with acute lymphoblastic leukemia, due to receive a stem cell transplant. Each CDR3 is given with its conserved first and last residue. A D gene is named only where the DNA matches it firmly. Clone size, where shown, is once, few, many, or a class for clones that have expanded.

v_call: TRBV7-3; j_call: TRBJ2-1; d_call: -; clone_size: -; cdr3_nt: TGTGCCAGCAGCTTAACCCAGGCTAGCGGAGGGGGTGAGCAGTTCTTC; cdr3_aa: CASSLTQASGGGEQFF
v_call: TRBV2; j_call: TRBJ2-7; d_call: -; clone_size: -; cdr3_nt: TGTGCCAGCAGTGACAACCAGCCCCTGCGAGTCTACGAGCAGTACTTC; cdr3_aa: CASSDNQPLRVYEQYF
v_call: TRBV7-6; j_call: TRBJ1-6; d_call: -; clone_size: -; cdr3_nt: TGTGCCAGCAGCCGCTCAAGGGGTCTTCCCCTCCACTTT; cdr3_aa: CASSRSRGLPLHF
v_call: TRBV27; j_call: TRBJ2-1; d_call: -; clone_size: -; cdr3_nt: TGTGCCAGCAGTTTCGCCGGGGTCAATGAGCAGTTCTTC; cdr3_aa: CASSFAGVNEQFF
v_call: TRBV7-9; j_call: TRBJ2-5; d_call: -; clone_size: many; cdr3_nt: TGTGCCAGCAGCTTAGCGCTAAGGTCAGAAGAGACCCAGTACTTC; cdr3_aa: CASSLALRSEETQYF
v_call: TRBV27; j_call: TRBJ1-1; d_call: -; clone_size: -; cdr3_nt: TGTGCCAGCGGCGACAGGTCTCGCACTGAAGCTTTCTTT; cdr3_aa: CASGDRSRTEAFF
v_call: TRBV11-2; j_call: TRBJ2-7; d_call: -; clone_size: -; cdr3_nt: TGTGCCAGCAGCTTTTTCAGCGGAGGGGCCATAGCCTACGAGCAGTACTTC; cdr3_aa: CASSFFSGGAIAYEQYF
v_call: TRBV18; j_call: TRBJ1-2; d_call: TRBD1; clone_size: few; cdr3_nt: TGTGCCAGCTCACCCGGATCGTCAGGGGGCTATGGCTACACCTTC; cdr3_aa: CASSPGSSGGYGYTF
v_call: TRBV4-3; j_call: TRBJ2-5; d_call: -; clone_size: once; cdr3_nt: TGCGCCAGCAGCCATAACGACGGAGAGACCCAGTACTTC; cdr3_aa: CASSHNDGETQYF
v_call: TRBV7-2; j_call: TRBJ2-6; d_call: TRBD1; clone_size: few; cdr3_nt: TGTGCCAGCAGCCCTTATGGGACAGCCTCTGGGGCCAACGTCCTGACTTTC; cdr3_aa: CASSPYGTASGANVLTF
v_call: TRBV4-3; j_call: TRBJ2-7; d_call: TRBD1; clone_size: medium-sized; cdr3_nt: TGCGCCAGCAGCCAATTTAGGGACAGCTATTCCTACGAGCAGTACTTC; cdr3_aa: CASSQFRDSYSYEQYF
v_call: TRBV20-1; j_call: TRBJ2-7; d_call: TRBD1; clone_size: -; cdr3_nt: TGCAGTGCGATGGACAGGGGGCGACGGGGAAACGAGCAGTACTTC; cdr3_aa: CSAMDRGRRGNEQYF